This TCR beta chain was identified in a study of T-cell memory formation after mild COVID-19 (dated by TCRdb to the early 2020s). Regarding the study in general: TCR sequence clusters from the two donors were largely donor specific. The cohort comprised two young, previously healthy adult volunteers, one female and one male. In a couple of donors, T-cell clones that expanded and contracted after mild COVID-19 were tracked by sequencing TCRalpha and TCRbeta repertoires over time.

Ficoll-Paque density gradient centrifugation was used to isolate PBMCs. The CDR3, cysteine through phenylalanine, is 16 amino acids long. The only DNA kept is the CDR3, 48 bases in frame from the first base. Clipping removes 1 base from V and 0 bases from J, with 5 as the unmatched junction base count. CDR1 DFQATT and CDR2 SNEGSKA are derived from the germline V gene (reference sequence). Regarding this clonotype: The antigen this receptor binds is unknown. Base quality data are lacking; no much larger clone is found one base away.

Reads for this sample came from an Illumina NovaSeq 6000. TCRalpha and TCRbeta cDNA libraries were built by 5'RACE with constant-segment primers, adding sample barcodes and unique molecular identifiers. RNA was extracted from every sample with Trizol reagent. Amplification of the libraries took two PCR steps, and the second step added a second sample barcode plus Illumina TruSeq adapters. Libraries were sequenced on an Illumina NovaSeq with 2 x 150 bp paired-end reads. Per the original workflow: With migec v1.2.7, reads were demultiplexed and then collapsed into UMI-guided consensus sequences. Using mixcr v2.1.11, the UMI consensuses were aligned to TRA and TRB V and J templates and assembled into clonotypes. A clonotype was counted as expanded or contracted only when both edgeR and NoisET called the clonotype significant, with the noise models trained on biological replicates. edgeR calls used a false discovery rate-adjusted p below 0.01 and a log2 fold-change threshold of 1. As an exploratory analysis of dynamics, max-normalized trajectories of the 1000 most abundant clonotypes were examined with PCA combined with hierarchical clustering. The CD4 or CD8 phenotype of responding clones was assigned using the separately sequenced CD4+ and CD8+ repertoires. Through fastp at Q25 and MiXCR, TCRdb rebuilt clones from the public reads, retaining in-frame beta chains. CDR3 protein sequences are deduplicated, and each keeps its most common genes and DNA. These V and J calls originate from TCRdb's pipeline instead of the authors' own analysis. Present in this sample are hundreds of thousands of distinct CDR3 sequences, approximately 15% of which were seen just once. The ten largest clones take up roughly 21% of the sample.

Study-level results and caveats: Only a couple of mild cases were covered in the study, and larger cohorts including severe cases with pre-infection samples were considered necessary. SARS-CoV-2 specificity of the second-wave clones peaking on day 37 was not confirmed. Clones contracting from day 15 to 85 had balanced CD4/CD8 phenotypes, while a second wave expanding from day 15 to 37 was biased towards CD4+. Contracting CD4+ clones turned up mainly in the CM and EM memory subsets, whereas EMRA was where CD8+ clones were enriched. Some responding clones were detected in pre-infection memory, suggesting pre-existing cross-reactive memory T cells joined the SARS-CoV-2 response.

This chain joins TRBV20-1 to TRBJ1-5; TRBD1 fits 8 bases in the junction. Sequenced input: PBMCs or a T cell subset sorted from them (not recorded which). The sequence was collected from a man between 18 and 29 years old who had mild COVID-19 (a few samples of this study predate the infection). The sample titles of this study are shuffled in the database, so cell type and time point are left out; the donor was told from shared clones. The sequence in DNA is TGCAGTGCTAGAGGGTTGGACAGGGATAGCAATCAGCCCCAGCATTTT. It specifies CSARGLDRDSNQPQHF.